This T cell receptor beta chain was identified in a study of T cells in localized non-small cell lung cancer. The study, taken as a whole, reports: Turning up in adjacent lung were a median about 56 of the top 100 tumor clones.

V gave up 7 bases and J gave up 2 bases, with 17 bases separating them. Germline V gene data show CDR1 as LNHDA and CDR2 as SQIVND (reference sequence). The CDR3 is 15 residues long. This clone was counted only a few times. Its antigen is unknown. Sequencing used immunoSEQ multiplex PCR; TCRdb keeps in-frame clones, though not all of them. Of thousands of clones detected, about 35% appear once; the ten largest clones hold 6% to 8.5%. The sequencing here drew on normal lung tissue next to the tumor, taken before any cancer treatment. This sequence originates from a woman aged 40 to 75 with stage I lung adenocarcinoma. The chain links TRBV19 to TRBJ1-1, with D perhaps matching TRBD1 (5 bases). This chain's CDR3 is CASTHARGVNTEAFF. In DNA, the CDR3 is TGTGCCAGTACTCATGCGCGGGGGGTTAACACTGAAGCTTTCTTT.